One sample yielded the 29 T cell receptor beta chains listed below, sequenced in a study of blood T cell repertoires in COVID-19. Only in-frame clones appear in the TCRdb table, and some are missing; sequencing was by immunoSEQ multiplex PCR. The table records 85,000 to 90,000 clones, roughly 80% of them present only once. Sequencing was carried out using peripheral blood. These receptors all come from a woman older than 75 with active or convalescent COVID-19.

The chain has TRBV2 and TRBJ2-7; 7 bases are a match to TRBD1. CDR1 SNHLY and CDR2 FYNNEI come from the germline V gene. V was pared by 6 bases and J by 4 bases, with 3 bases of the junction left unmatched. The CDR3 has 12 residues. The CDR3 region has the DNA TGTGCCAGCAGCCGGACAGGTTACGAGCAGTACTTC. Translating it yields CASSRTGYEQYF.

The CDR3 protein is CASSQELRGRYEKLFF. CDR3 in DNA: TGTGCCAGCAGCCAGGAGCTCAGGGGGCGGTATGAAAAACTGTTTTTT. The chain couples TRBV3-1 (or the pseudogene TRBV3-2) to TRBJ1-4; 8 bases map to TRBD1. Germline CDR1 is LGHDT and CDR2 is YNNKEL (reference sequence). With 3 bases clipped from V and 6 bases from J, the junction kept 9 bases outside the gene matches. The CDR3 consists of 16 residues.

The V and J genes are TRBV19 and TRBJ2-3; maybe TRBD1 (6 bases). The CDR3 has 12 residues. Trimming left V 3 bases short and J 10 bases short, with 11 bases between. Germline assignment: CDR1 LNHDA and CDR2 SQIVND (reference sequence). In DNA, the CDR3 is TGTGCCAGTAGTATCTCAGGGGATGCGCAGTATTTT. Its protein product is CASSISGDAQYF.

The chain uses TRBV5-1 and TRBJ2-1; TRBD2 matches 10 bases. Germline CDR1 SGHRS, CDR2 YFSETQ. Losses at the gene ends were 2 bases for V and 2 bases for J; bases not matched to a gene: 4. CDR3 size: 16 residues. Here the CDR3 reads CASSLAGGYAYNEQFF. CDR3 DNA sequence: TGCGCCAGCAGCTTAGCGGGAGGGTATGCCTACAATGAGCAGTTCTTC.

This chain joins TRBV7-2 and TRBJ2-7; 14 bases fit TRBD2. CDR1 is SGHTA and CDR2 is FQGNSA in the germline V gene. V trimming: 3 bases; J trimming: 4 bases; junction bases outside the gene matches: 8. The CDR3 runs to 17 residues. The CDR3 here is CASSLTSGGAKRYEQYF. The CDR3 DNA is TGTGCCAGCAGCTTGACTAGCGGGGGGGCAAAACGATACGAGCAGTACTTC.

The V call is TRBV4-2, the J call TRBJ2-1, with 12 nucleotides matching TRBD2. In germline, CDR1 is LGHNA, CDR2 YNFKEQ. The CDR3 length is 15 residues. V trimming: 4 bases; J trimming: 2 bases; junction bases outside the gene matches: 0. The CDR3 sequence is CASSRTSGTYNEQFF. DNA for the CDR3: TGTGCCAGCAGCCGGACTAGCGGGACCTACAATGAGCAGTTCTTC.

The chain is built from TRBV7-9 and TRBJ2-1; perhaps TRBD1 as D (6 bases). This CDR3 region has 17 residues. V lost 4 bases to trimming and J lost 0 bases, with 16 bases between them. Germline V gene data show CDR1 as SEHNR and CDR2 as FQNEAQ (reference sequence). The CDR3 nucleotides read TGTGCCAGCAGCTCTTGGGGGCTGAGTGGCTCCTACAATGAGCAGTTCTTC. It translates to CASSSWGLSGSYNEQFF.

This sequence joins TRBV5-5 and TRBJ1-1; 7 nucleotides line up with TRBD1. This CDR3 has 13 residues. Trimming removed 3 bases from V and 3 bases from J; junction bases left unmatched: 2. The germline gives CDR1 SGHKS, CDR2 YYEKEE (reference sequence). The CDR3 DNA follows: TGTGCCAGCAGCTCGCAGGGGGACACTGAAGCTTTCTTT. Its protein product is CASSSQGDTEAFF.

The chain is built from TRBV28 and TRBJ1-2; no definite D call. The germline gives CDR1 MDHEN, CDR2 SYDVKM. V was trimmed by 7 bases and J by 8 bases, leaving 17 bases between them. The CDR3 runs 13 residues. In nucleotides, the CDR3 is TGTGCCAGCACTTCGCAACGGGAAGAGGGCTACACCTTC. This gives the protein CASTSQREEGYTF.

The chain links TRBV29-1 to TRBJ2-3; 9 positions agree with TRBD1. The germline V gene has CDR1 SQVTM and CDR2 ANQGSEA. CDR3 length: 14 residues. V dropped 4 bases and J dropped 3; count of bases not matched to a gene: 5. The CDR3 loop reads CSVVYRGQTDTQYF. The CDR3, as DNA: TGCAGCGTTGTATACAGGGGGCAGACAGATACGCAGTATTTT.

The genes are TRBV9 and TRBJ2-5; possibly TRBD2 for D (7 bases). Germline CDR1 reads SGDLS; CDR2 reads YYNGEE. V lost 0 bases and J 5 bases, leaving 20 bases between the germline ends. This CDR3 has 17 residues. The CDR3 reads CASSVAGIAGAGETQYF. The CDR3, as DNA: TGTGCCAGCAGCGTAGCTGGAATCGCGGGGGCGGGGGAGACCCAGTACTTC.

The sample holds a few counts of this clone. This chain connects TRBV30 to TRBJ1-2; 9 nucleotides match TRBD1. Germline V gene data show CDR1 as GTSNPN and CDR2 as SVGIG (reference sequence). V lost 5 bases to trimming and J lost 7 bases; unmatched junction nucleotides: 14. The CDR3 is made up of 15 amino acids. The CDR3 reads CAWHRDRAWASGYTF. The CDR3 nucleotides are TGTGCCTGGCACCGGGACAGGGCCTGGGCTTCTGGCTACACCTTC.

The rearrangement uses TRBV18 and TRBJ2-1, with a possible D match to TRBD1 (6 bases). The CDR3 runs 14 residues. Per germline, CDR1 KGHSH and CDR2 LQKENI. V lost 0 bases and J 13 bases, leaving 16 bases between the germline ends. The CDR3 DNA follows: TGTGCCAGCTCACCACCCCAGGGGTCCGTGGAACAGTTCTTC. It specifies CASSPPQGSVEQFF.

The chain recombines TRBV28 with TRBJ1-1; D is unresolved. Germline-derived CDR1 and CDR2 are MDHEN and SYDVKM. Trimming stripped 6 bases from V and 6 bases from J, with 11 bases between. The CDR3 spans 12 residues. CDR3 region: CASSPRLSEAFF. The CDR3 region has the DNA TGTGCCAGCAGCCCGAGATTGTCTGAAGCTTTCTTT.

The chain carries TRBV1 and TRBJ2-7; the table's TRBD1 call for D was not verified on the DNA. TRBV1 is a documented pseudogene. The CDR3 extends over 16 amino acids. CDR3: CTSSPLDRGLTYEQYF. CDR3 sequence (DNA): TGCACCAGCAGCCCACTAGACAGGGGACTTACCTACGAGCAGTACTTC.

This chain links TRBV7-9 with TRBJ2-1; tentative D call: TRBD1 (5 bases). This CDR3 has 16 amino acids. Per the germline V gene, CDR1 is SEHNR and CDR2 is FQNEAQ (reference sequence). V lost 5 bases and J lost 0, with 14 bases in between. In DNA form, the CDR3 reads TGTGCCAGCAGCCCCCCAGGGTCGAGCTCCTACAATGAGCAGTTCTTC. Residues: CASSPPGSSSYNEQFF.

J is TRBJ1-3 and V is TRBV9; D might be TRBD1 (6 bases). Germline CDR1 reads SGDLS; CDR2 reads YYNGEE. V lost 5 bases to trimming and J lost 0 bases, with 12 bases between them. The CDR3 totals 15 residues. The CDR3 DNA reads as TGTGCCAGCAGTCCGGGACAAAGCTCTGGAAACACCATATATTTT. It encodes CASSPGQSSGNTIYF.

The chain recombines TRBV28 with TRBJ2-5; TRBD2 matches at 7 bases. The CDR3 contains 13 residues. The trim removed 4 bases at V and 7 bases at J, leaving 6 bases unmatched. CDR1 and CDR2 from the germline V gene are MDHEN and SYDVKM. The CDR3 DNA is TGTGCCAGCAGTTACCAGAGCGGGGCGACCCAGTACTTC. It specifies CASSYQSGATQYF.

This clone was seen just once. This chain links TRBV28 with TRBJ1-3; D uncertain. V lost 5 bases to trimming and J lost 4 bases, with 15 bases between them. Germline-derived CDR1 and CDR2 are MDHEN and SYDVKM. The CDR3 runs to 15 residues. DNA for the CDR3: TGTGCCAGCAGTCTGGCTCGGGGTCTAGGAAACACCATATATTTT. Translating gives CASSLARGLGNTIYF.

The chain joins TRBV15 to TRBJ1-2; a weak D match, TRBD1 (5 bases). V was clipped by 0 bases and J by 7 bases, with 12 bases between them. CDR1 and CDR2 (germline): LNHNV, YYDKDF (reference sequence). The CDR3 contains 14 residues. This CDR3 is CATSRDDSPFGYTF. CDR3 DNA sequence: TGTGCCACCAGCAGAGATGACAGCCCATTTGGCTACACCTTC.

CDR3 nucleotide sequence: TGCAGCGGAATCGGGGGGCAGCACTATGGCTACACCTTC. Translation: CSGIGGQHYGYTF. The chain uses TRBV29-1 and TRBJ1-2; the D gene is possibly TRBD1 (6 bases). Trimming shortened V by 7 bases and J by 3 bases, and 15 bases separated the two germline ends. This CDR3 contains 13 residues. Germline CDR1 and CDR2: SQVTM and ANQGSEA. The whole variable domain, remainder taken from reference TRBV29-1 and TRBJ1-2, is SAVISQKPSRDICQRGTSLTIQCQVDSQVTMMFWYRQQPGQSLTLIATANQGSEATYESGFVIDKFPISRPNLTFSTLTVSNMSPEDSSIYLCSGIGGQHYGYTFGSGTRLTVV.

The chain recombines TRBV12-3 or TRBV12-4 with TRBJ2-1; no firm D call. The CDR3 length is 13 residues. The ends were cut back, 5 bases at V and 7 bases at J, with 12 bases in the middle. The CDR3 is CASSLSSLNEQFF. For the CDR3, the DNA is TGTGCCAGCAGTCTATCTAGTCTGAATGAGCAGTTCTTC.

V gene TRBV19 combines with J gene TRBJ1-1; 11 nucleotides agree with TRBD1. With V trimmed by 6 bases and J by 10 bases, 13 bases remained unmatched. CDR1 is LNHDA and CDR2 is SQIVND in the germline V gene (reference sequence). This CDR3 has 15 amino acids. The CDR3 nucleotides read TGTGCCAGTAGCCCTGGGACAGGGGGGTTTGGGCGAGCTTTCTTT. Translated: CASSPGTGGFGRAFF.

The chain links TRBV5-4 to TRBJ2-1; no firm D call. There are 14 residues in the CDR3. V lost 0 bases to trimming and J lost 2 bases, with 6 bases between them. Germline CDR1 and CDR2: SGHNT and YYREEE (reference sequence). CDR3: CASSLERAYNEQFF. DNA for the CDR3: TGTGCCAGCAGCTTGGAACGGGCCTACAATGAGCAGTTCTTC. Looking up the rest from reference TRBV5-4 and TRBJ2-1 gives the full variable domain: ETGVTQSPTHLIKTRGQQVTLRCSSQSGHNTVSWYQQALGQGPQFIFQYYREEENGRGNFPPRFSGLQFPNYSSELNVNALELDDSALYLCASSLERAYNEQFFGPGTRLTVL.

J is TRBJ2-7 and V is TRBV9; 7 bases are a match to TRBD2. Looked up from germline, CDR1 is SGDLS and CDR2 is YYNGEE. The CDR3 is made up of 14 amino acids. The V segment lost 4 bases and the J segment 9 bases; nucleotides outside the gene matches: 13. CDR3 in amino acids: CASSLRVAGGGQYF. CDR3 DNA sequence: TGTGCCAGCAGCTTAAGAGTAGCGGGCGGTGGGCAGTACTTC.

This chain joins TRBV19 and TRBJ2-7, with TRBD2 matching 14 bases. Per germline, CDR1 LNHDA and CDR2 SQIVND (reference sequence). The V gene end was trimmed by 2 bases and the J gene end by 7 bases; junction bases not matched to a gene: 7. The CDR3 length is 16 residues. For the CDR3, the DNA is TGTGCCAGTAGTATAACCGGGACTAGCGGGAGTAATGAGCAGTACTTC. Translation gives CASSITGTSGSNEQYF.

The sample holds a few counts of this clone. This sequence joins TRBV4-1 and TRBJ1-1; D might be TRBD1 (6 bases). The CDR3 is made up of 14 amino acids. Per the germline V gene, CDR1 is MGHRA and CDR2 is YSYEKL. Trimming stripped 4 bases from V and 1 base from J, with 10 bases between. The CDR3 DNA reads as TGCGCCAGCAGCCCCTGGGGGCCGAACACTGAAGCTTTCTTT. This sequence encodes CASSPWGPNTEAFF.

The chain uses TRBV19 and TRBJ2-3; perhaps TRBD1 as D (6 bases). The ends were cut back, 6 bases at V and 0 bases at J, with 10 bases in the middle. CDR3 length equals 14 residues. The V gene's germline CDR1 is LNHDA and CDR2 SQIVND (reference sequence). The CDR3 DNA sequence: TGTGCCAGTAGGTGGGACAAAAGCACAGATACGCAGTATTTT. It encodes CASRWDKSTDTQYF.

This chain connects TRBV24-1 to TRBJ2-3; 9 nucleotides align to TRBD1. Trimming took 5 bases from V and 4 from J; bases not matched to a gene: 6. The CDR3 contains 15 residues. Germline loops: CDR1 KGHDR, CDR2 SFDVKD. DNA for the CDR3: TGTGCCACCAGTGCCCGGGACAGGGCGGCAGATACGCAGTATTTT. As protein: CATSARDRAADTQYF.